The following is a TCR beta chain sequence with its context. This entry comes from a study of blood T cell repertoires in COVID-19. Repertoires were generated with immunoSEQ multiplex PCR, while TCRdb's copy carries only in-frame clones and drops some. The data hold roughly 200,000 clones, with roughly 79% observed a single time. The V gene's germline CDR1 is LNHNV and CDR2 YYDKDF (reference sequence). Deletions cut 5 bases from V and 5 bases from J, with 12 bases between. The CDR3 covers 14 residues. Sequencing was done on a sample of peripheral blood. The TCR originated in a woman in her thirties or forties with COVID-19, enrolled during active disease. V gene TRBV15 combines with J gene TRBJ1-4, with D uncertain. Here the CDR3 DNA reads TGTGCCACCAGCCCCACAGAAGCCAATGAAAAACTGTTTTTT. It translates to CATSPTEANEKLFF.